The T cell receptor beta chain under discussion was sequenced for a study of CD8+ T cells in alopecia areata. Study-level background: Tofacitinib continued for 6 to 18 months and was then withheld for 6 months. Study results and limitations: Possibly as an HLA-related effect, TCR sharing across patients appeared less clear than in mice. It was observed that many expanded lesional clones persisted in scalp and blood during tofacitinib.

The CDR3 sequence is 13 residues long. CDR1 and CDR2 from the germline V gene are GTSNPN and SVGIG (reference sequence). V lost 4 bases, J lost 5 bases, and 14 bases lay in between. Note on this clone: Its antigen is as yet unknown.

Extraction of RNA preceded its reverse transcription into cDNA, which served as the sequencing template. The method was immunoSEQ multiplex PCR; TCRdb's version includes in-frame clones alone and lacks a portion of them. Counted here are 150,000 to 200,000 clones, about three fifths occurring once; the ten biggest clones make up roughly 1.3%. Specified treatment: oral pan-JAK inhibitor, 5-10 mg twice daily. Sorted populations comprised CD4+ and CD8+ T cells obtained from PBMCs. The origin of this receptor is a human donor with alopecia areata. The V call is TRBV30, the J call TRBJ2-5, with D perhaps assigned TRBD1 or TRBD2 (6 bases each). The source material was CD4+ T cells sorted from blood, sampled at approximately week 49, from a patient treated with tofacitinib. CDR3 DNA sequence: TGTGCCTGGAAGGGGGAGGCGAAGGAGACCCAGTACTTC. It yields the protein CAWKGEAKETQYF.